The rows below give T cell receptor beta chains drawn from one sample of a study of blood T cell repertoires in COVID-19. The data were produced by immunoSEQ multiplex PCR, yet TCRdb's version contains in-frame clones alone and is incomplete. The table lists approximately 160,000 clones, around 81% of them singletons, with 10% to 15% in the top ten. Sequencing was performed on peripheral blood. The receptors stem from a man in his 70s who had recovered from COVID-19. Both conserved end residues are part of each CDR3. The D gene is left open where the match is weak. Rows may omit the clone size; those that give it use once, few, many or a size class.

>TRBJ1-2|15|once|TRBD1|TRBV9
CASSVAGTGFYGYTF
TGTGCCAGCAGCGTAGCTGGGACAGGCTTCTATGGCTACACCTTC
>TRBJ2-1|15|NA|NA|TRBV5-1
CASSSTGNSYNEQFF
TGCGCCAGCAGCTCCACTGGTAACTCCTACAATGAGCAGTTCTTC
>TRBJ1-1|13|few|NA|TRBV10-2
CASRWETTAEAFF
TGCGCCAGCAGATGGGAGACGACGGCTGAAGCTTTCTTT
>TRBJ1-6|13|NA|NA|TRBV30
CAWSWGRRSPLHF
TGTGCCTGGAGTTGGGGGCGCCGTTCACCCCTCCACTTT
>TRBJ2-1|16|NA|TRBD2|TRBV30
CAWSVPSAGGPGEQFF
TGTGCCTGGAGTGTACCCTCCGCGGGAGGGCCGGGTGAGCAGTTCTTC
>TRBJ2-1|15|NA|TRBD1|TRBV6-5
CASRPPGQGVGEQFF
TGTGCCAGCAGACCTCCGGGACAGGGGGTTGGTGAGCAGTTCTTC
>TRBJ1-6|15|NA|TRBD1|TRBV6-5
CASTGQELYNSPLHF
TGTGCCAGTACGGGACAGGAGCTCTATAATTCACCCCTCCACTTT
>TRBJ2-3|18|NA|NA|TRBV28
CASSFPRTPRTVTDTQYF
TGTGCCAGCAGTTTCCCCCGCACTCCGCGGACAGTAACAGATACGCAGTATTTT
>TRBJ2-1|17|NA|TRBD1|TRBV5-1
CASSPTGGAGSYNEQFF
TGCGCCAGCAGCCCCACAGGGGGCGCCGGCTCCTACAATGAGCAGTTCTTC
>TRBJ2-7|13|once|TRBD1|TRBV28
CATRTGGSYEQYF
TGTGCCACCAGGACAGGGGGCTCCTACGAGCAGTACTTC
>TRBJ2-2|16|NA|NA|TRBV7-2
CASSPTQTANTGELFF
TGTGCCAGCAGCCCGACACAAACCGCGAACACCGGGGAGCTGTTTTTT
>TRBJ2-2|15|NA|NA|TRBV4-1
CASSRGTKITGELFF
TGCGCCAGCAGCCGCGGGACCAAAATCACCGGGGAGCTGTTTTTT
>TRBJ2-1|15|few|TRBD1|TRBV7-2
CASSLGRTGNFEQFF
TGTGCCAGCAGCTTAGGGAGGACAGGGAATTTTGAGCAGTTCTTC
>TRBJ2-3|14|once|NA|TRBV2
CASRDFRSTDTQYF
TGTGCCAGCAGGGACTTTAGGAGCACAGATACGCAGTATTTT
>TRBJ2-5|11|once|NA|TRBV20-1
CSARGVETQYF
TGCAGTGCTAGAGGAGTAGAGACCCAGTACTTC
>TRBJ2-5|14|NA|NA|TRBV10-2
CATSRGPVGETQYF
TGCGCCACCTCCAGAGGGCCGGTAGGAGAGACCCAGTACTTC
>TRBJ2-2|20|NA|NA|TRBV5-1
CASSPSRDSSFIRNTGELFF
TGCGCCAGCAGCCCCTCCCGGGACTCCTCGTTCATAAGGAACACCGGGGAGCTGTTTTTT
>TRBJ2-6|16|NA|NA|TRBV5-5
CASSKDSNSGANVLTF
TGTGCCAGCAGCAAAGACAGCAACTCTGGGGCCAACGTCCTGACTTTC
>TRBJ1-1|13|NA|NA|TRBV11-2
CASSLGQNTEAFF
TGTGCCAGCAGCTTAGGGCAGAACACTGAAGCTTTCTTT
>TRBJ2-1|13|few|TRBD2|TRBV5-6
CASSSGTFREQFF
TGTGCCAGCAGCAGCGGGACCTTCAGGGAGCAGTTCTTC
>TRBJ1-2|14|NA|NA|TRBV27
CASSKRQSNYGYTF
TGTGCCAGCAGTAAAAGACAGAGCAACTATGGCTACACCTTC
>TRBJ1-2|13|NA|NA|TRBV6-5
CASGARINYGYTF
TGTGCCAGCGGGGCTCGTATTAACTATGGCTACACCTTC